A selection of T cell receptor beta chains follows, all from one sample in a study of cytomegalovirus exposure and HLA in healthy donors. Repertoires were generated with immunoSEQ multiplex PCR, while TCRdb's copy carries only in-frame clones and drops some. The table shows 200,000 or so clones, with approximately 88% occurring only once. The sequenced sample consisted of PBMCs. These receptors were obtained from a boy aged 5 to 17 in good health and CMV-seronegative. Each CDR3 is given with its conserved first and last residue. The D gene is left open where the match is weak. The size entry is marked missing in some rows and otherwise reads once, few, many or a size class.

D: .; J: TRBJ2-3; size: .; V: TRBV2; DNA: TGTGCCAGCAGTGGGGGGCAGGGAACAGATACGCAGTATTTT; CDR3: CASSGGQGTDTQYF
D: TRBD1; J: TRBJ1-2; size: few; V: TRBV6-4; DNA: TGTGCCAGCAGTCCCGGGACAGGTACTTATGGCTACACCTTC; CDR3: CASSPGTGTYGYTF
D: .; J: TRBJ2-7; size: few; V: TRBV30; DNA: TGTGCCTGGAGTGTACACACAGCCACACCTCGTGAGCAGTACTTC; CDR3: CAWSVHTATPREQYF
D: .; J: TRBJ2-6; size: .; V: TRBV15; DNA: TGTGCCACCAGCAGAGATATGGACAGCCTCTCTGGGGCCAACGTCCTGACTTTC; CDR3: CATSRDMDSLSGANVLTF
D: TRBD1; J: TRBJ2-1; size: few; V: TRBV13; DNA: TGTGCCAGCAGCTTAGTCCGGGGGACAGGGGAGCAGTTCTTC; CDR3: CASSLVRGTGEQFF
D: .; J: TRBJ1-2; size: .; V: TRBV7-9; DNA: TGTGCCAGCAGCCCGCCCCTTACTGGGCTTTATAACTATGGCTACACCTTC; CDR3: CASSPPLTGLYNYGYTF
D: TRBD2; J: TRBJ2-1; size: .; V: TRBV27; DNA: TGTGCCAGCAGTCGCGCTAGCGGGAGGAATGAGCAGTTCTTC; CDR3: CASSRASGRNEQFF
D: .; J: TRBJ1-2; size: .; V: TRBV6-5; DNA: TGTGCCAGCACCGCCGGGGTTTCTAACTATGGCTACACCTTC; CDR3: CASTAGVSNYGYTF
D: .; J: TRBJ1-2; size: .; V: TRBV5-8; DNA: TGTGCCAGCAGCTTGACCAGGGTTCACTATGGCTACACCTTC; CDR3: CASSLTRVHYGYTF
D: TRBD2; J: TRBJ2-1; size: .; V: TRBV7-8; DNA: TGTGCCAGCAGCTTACCGGGACTAGCGGGTAAAAATGAGCAGTTCTTC; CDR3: CASSLPGLAGKNEQFF
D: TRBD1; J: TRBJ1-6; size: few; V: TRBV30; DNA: TGTGCCTGGAGTGTACGGGGGACAGCTAATTCACCCCTCCACTTT; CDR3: CAWSVRGTANSPLHF
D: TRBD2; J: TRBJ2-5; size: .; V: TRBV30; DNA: TGTGCCTGGAGTGCCGGGACTAGCTTCCGGGAGACCCAGTACTTC; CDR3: CAWSAGTSFRETQYF
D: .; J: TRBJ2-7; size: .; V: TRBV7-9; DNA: TGTTCCAGCAGCCCTATAGCCCTTTCCTACGAGCAGTACTTC; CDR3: CSSSPIALSYEQYF
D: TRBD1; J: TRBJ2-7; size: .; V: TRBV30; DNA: TGTGCCTGGAGTGTTGCCGGGACAGGGGCCAATGAGCAGTACTTC; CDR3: CAWSVAGTGANEQYF
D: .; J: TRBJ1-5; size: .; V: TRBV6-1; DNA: TGTGCCAGCAGTGAAGGGAGAACAGGGTCTGGACAGCCCCAGCATTTT; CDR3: CASSEGRTGSGQPQHF
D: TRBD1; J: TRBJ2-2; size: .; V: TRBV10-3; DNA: TGTGCCATCAGTCCTGACCCACCGCTAAACAGGGGTAAAGTGTTTTTT; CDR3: CAISPDPPLNRGKVFF
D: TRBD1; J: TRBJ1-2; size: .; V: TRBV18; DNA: TGTGCCAGCTCACCCCTTGCGGGGACAGGGGGAAAGGACTATGGCTACACCTTC; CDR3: CASSPLAGTGGKDYGYTF